What follows is one T cell receptor (beta chain) and its context. Profiled with immunoSEQ multiplex PCR; TCRdb holds only in-frame clones, not every one. The table has more than 100,000 clones, about 90% seen once. This specimen belongs to a study of T cell changes during pregnancy in multiple sclerosis. From germline, CDR1 is MGHRA and CDR2 YSYEKL. CDR3 length: 17 residues. The trim removed 0 bases at V and 4 bases at J, leaving 8 bases unmatched. This clonotype originated in a female donor with multiple sclerosis, enrolled in a pregnancy study. The sample here was peripheral blood, taken after pregnancy. The chain joins TRBV4-1 to TRBJ2-1, with 8 positions matching TRBD2. The CDR3 nucleotides read TGCGCCAGCAGCCAAGAGATGGCGGGAGGTACGTACAATGAGCAGTTCTTC. Its protein is CASSQEMAGGTYNEQFF.